The 10 T cell receptor beta chains below all came from one sample that was sequenced in a study of somatic mutations in cytotoxic T cells in rheumatoid arthritis. The assay was immunoSEQ multiplex PCR, and TCRdb's table has in-frame clones only and misses some. The sample carries about 14,000 clones, around 74% recorded once. The sequencing sample was made of CD8+ T cells sorted from blood. The receptor set was obtained from an adult with rheumatoid arthritis.

The chain couples TRBV18 to TRBJ1-4, with D possibly being TRBD1 (5 bases). Germline lookup yields CDR1 KGHSH and CDR2 LQKENI. The length of the CDR3 is 14 residues. The V end was cut by 2 bases, the J end by 5 bases, with 9 bases between. CDR3 nucleotides: TGTGCCAGCTCACCAGGGACGGAAAATGAAAAACTGTTTTTT. Translating gives CASSPGTENEKLFF.

V usage is TRBV23-1 and J usage is TRBJ2-4, with TRBD1 matching over 7 bases. TRBV23-1 is classed as an ORF, of uncertain function. The V segment lost 8 bases and the J segment 3 bases; nucleotides outside the gene matches: 7. The CDR3 loop spans 14 amino acids. DNA for the CDR3: TGCGCCAGCCCCGGGACAGAGAGCAAAAACATTCAGTACTTC. It is translated as CASPGTESKNIQYF.

The chain links TRBV7-9 to TRBJ2-7; TRBD2 matches at 7 bases. This CDR3 has 13 amino acids. CDR1 is SEHNR, CDR2 FQNEAQ, per germline (reference sequence). The trim removed 4 bases at V and 2 bases at J, leaving 2 bases unmatched. In DNA, the CDR3 is TGTGCCAGCAGCTCCAGCGGGACCTACGAGCAGTACTTC. As protein: CASSSSGTYEQYF.

The chain couples TRBV19 to TRBJ2-3; the D is unclear. Germline CDR1 and CDR2: LNHDA and SQIVND (reference sequence). The germline V and J ends were trimmed by 3 bases and 4 bases, with 11 bases remaining between them. The CDR3 is 14 residues long. CDR3: CASSIVGHPDTQYF. CDR3 nucleotide sequence: TGTGCCAGTAGTATCGTAGGGCACCCAGATACGCAGTATTTT. Drawing the rest from reference TRBV19 and TRBJ2-3, the complete variable domain is DGGITQSPKYLFRKEGQNVTLSCEQNLNHDAMYWYRQDPGQGLRLIYYSQIVNDFQKGDIAEGYSVSREKKESFPLTVTSAQKNPTAFYLCASSIVGHPDTQYFGPGTRLTVL.

The chain uses TRBV7-9 and TRBJ2-5; 14 bases match TRBD2. This CDR3 is built from 16 residues. The V gene end was trimmed by 5 bases and the J gene end by 3 bases; junction bases not matched to a gene: 5. Germline CDR1 and CDR2: SEHNR and FQNEAQ (reference sequence). CDR3 protein: CASSPTGLAGEETQYF. The CDR3 DNA follows: TGTGCCAGCAGCCCCACGGGACTAGCGGGGGAAGAGACCCAGTACTTC.

This sequence joins TRBV27 and TRBJ2-6; the D is unclear. V was pared by 8 bases and J by 0 bases, with 5 bases between. CDR1 is MNHEY and CDR2 is SMNVEV in the germline V gene (reference sequence). The length of the CDR3 is 13 residues. As DNA, the CDR3 is TGTGCCAGCTCCCTCTCTGGGGCCAACGTCCTGACTTTC. It encodes CASSLSGANVLTF.

The chain uses TRBV7-9 and TRBJ2-1; 7 bases map to TRBD1. V shed 5 bases and J 4 bases; nucleotides not matched to a gene: 11. This CDR3 is built from 16 residues. Per germline, CDR1 SEHNR and CDR2 FQNEAQ (reference sequence). CDR3 bases: TGTGCCAGCAGCCCCGGTGGGACAGATATATACAATGAGCAGTTCTTC. It translates to CASSPGGTDIYNEQFF.

This chain uses TRBV7-9 with TRBJ2-7; D gene unclear. Germline CDR1 and CDR2: SEHNR and FQNEAQ (reference sequence). This CDR3 region has 12 residues. With 6 bases removed from V and 2 bases from J, the gap between germline ends came to 8 bases. The CDR3 is CASSMITYEQYF. The DNA for the CDR3 is TGTGCCAGCAGTATGATCACCTACGAGCAGTACTTC.

In its sample, this clone was seen once. The CDR3 DNA sequence: TGTGCCAGCCGGGACAGGGTTAGCGGGTCGTTCGGCTACACCTTC. Amino acids: CASRDRVSGSFGYTF. The J gene is TRBJ1-2, the V gene TRBV6-5; 9 positions match TRBD1. Germline V gives CDR1 MNHEY, CDR2 SVGAGI. The CDR3 runs to 15 residues. V trimming: 8 bases; J trimming: 8 bases; junction bases outside the gene matches: 15.

This clone was observed once. The rearrangement uses TRBV7-8 and TRBJ2-1, with 12 bases aligning to TRBD2. CDR1 SGHVS and CDR2 FQNEAQ come from the germline V gene. The length of the CDR3 is 16 residues. Trimming removed 3 bases from V and 7 bases from J; junction bases left unmatched: 7. CDR3 amino acids: CASSLAPSGGGNEQFF. In nucleotides, the CDR3 is TGTGCCAGCAGCTTGGCCCCTAGCGGGGGGGGAAATGAGCAGTTCTTC.